The 10 T cell receptor beta chains below all came from one sample that was sequenced in a study of Graves' ophthalmopathy and Graves' hyperthyroidism. The TCR beta CDR3 regions underwent amplification from RNA transcripts. Following a first-round RT-PCR that used HTBI primers, a second-round multiplex PCR was carried out. TCRdb re-called the multiplex PCR reads with MiXCR, one entry per CDR3 protein. The repertoire consists of over a million distinct CDR3 sequences, with about 40% occurring once and the leading ten covering around 10%. The sample taken for sequencing was peripheral blood or thyroid tissue (not recorded which). Receptors were obtained from an adult man with Graves' hyperthyroidism.

This clonotype has only a few counts. The CDR3 region is CASSPDSTRGQPQHF. The CDR3 DNA sequence: TGTGCCAGCAGTCCGGACAGTACTCGCGGTCAGCCCCAGCATTTT. The chain recombines TRBV6-6 with TRBJ1-5; D might be TRBD1 (6 bases). Germline values: CDR1 MNHNY, CDR2 SVGAGI (reference sequence). The CDR3 is 15 amino acids. Trimming shortened V by 5 bases and J by 6 bases, and 17 bases separated the two germline ends.

This clonotype was counted between two and nine times. The rearrangement joins TRBV15 to TRBJ2-3, with 11 bases matching TRBD2. Germline assignment: CDR1 LNHNV and CDR2 YYDKDF (reference sequence). The CDR3 spans 16 residues. With 3 bases clipped from V and 4 bases from J, the junction kept 6 bases outside the gene matches. This CDR3 is CATSRIAGGEADTQYF. The CDR3 bases are TGTGCCACCAGCAGGATAGCGGGAGGGGAGGCAGATACGCAGTATTTT.

The CDR3 protein is CATTLREGSYEQYF. The CDR3 bases are TGTGCCACTACGTTGCGGGAGGGCTCCTACGAGCAGTACTTC. V and J are TRBV2 and TRBJ2-7, with 9 bases that match TRBD2. The CDR3 runs to 14 residues. Losses at the gene ends were 10 bases for V and 0 bases for J; bases not matched to a gene: 7. Germline-derived CDR1 and CDR2 are SNHLY and FYNNEI.

This sequence joins TRBV7-2 and TRBJ1-6; 7 nucleotides match TRBD1. The CDR3 covers 16 residues. The germline CDR1 and CDR2 sequences are SGHTA and FQGNSA. V lost 5 bases and J lost 10; bases outside the gene matches: 14. DNA of the CDR3: TGTGCCAGCAGCCCGACAGGGAGAGCCAGGGAATCACCCCTCCACTTT. It is translated as CASSPTGRARESPLHF.

Only a few counts were recorded for this clonotype. The chain joins TRBV6-6 to TRBJ1-2; D is perhaps TRBD1 (5 bases). Germline CDR1 and CDR2: MNHNY and SVGAGI (reference sequence). The CDR3 is 17 residues long. Trimming took off 6 bases at V and 4 bases at J, with 24 bases between the two ends. The CDR3 loop is CASSYTQGETKGYGYTF. The CDR3 nucleotides read TGTGCCAGCAGCTACACCCAAGGGGAAACAAAGGGCTATGGCTACACCTTC.

This clonotype was observed a few times. The V and J genes are TRBV29-1 and TRBJ1-2, with D possibly TRBD1 on 5 matching bases. The CDR3 is made up of 14 amino acids. V shed 6 bases and J shed 1 base, with 15 bases lying between them. The V gene's germline CDR1 is SQVTM and CDR2 ANQGSEA. Here the CDR3 reads CSVARDGNNYGYTF. The CDR3 region has the DNA TGCAGCGTAGCCAGGGACGGCAATAACTATGGCTACACCTTC.

This clonotype was seen repeatedly, ten times or more. V and J are TRBV19 and TRBJ1-2; D uncertain. This CDR3 is built from 14 residues. V was trimmed by 3 bases and J by 2 bases, leaving 10 bases between them. The germline V gene has CDR1 LNHDA and CDR2 SQIVND (reference sequence). The CDR3 spells CASSIGVGNYGYTF. The CDR3 bases are TGTGCCAGTAGTATTGGGGTCGGGAACTATGGCTACACCTTC.

The table lists this clonotype with many counts. The rearrangement uses TRBV10-3 and TRBJ1-5; TRBD1 is a possible D gene (6 bases). Germline V gives CDR1 ENHRY, CDR2 SYGVKD. V shed 7 bases and J shed 8 bases, with 15 bases lying between them. The CDR3 has 13 amino acids. CDR3 in amino acids: CAINGGQMEPQHF. CDR3 coding DNA: TGTGCCATCAATGGGGGGCAAATGGAGCCCCAGCATTTT.

The chain joins TRBV15 to TRBJ1-4, with TRBD1 as a possible D gene (6 bases). Germline CDR1 LNHNV, CDR2 YYDKDF (reference sequence). V was cut by 5 bases and J by 4 bases, with 11 bases left in between. The CDR3 length is 14 residues. The CDR3 here is CATSGQRGNEKLFF. CDR3 bases: TGTGCCACCAGCGGACAGCGTGGTAATGAAAAACTGTTTTTT.

On this clonotype itself: A much larger clone lies a single base off, so this may be a read error. This sequence joins TRBV2 and TRBJ2-7; 9 bases are a match to TRBD1. This CDR3 contains 10 residues. Per the germline V gene, CDR1 is SNHLY and CDR2 is FYNNEI. CDR3 nucleotides: TGTGCCAGCAGCCTGGACAGGGGAAAGTTC. It encodes CASSLDRGKF.